Listed below are T cell receptor beta chains from one sample, sequenced in a study of OX40 agonist ivuxolimab in advanced cancers. Produced via immunoSEQ multiplex PCR; TCRdb's table is partial and in-frame only. The table has some 66,000 clones, 77% seen once. Material: CD4+ or CD8+ T cells sorted from blood, obtained in a trial of the OX40 agonist ivuxolimab. The receptors derive from an adult with an advanced solid tumor such as melanoma, head and neck, liver or kidney cancer. The CDR3 runs from the conserved cysteine through the conserved F or W. Fields, in order: J gene, clone size, V gene, D gene, CDR3 DNA, CDR3 protein. D genes are given only for firm matches. The size field is filled for only some rows; it gives once, few, many or a size class.

TRBJ2-7	NA	TRBV25-1	TRBD1	TGTGCCAGCAGAGTAAGGGACAGGGTCAGCGAGCAGTACTTC	CASRVRDRVSEQYF
TRBJ2-1	once	TRBV5-4	TRBD2	TGTGCCAGCAGAAATGGACTAGCGGATTACAATGAGCAGTTCTTC	CASRNGLADYNEQFF
TRBJ2-1	NA	TRBV11-1	NA	TGTGCCAGCAGCCCTGGGACGGAAAATGAGCAGTTCTTC	CASSPGTENEQFF
TRBJ1-5	NA	TRBV21-1	NA	TGTGCCAGCAGCCAGGGGATAGACTATAGCAATCAGCCCCAGCATTTT	CASSQGIDYSNQPQHF
TRBJ2-7	NA	TRBV7-6	NA	TGTGCCAGCAGCTCCAGATTGTTAGACGAGCAGTACTTC	CASSSRLLDEQYF
TRBJ2-5	once	TRBV6-5	NA	TGTGCCAGCAGTTTACTGGACGGGACCCAAGAGACCCAGTACTTC	CASSLLDGTQETQYF
TRBJ2-2	few	TRBV9	TRBD1	TGTGCCAGCAGTGGACAGGGGTTCACCGGGGAGCTGTTTTTT	CASSGQGFTGELFF
TRBJ2-1	few	TRBV19	TRBD1	TGTGCCAGTAGACCGGAAATGGACAGGGTCTACAATGAGCAGTTCTTC	CASRPEMDRVYNEQFF
TRBJ2-7	NA	TRBV9	NA	TGTGCCAGCAGCCCCACTCCCGTACGGGGCGGCGAGCAGTACTTC	CASSPTPVRGGEQYF
TRBJ1-2	NA	TRBV6-1	TRBD1	TGTGCCAGCAGTGAAGAGGGACAGGGGGCTGGTGGCTACACCTTC	CASSEEGQGAGGYTF
TRBJ2-5	NA	TRBV6-1	TRBD2	TGTGCCAGCAGTGAACAGGGACTAGGCGGGGAGACCCAGTACTTC	CASSEQGLGGETQYF
TRBJ1-6	NA	TRBV5-1	NA	TGCGCCAGCAGCAACGGACTGACGGACAATTCACCCCTCCACTTT	CASSNGLTDNSPLHF
TRBJ2-1	NA	TRBV6-5	TRBD2	TGTGCCAGCAGTTACTCGACACTAGCGCTCAATGAGCAGTTCTTC	CASSYSTLALNEQFF
TRBJ2-2	NA	TRBV6-5	NA	TGTGCCAGCAGTTACTCTGGCGGGGAGTGGTTGTTTTTT	CASSYSGGEWLFF
TRBJ2-3	NA	TRBV5-6	TRBD2	TGTGCCAGCAGCTTCCTTGTGTTAGCGGGAGAGGATACGCAGTATTTT	CASSFLVLAGEDTQYF
TRBJ2-7	NA	TRBV5-1	NA	TGCGCCAGCAGCTTCCTGACAGACTCCTACGAGCAGTACTTC	CASSFLTDSYEQYF
TRBJ1-1	NA	TRBV30	NA	TGTGCCTGGAGTGTTGTGTGGGGAGGTGAAGCTTTCTTT	CAWSVVWGGEAFF
TRBJ2-2	NA	TRBV6-5	NA	TGTGCCAGCACTCGAACAGGGTTTAGCACCGGGGAGCTGTTTTTT	CASTRTGFSTGELFF
TRBJ1-1	NA	TRBV6-1	NA	TGTGCCAGCAGTGCCCCTGTTCGAGGGGGTGGCTCCCTCGAAGCTTTCTTT	CASSAPVRGGGSLEAFF
TRBJ2-3	few	TRBV2	TRBD2	TGTGCCAGCAGTGAGACTAGCGGGGGGTCCACAGATACGCAGTATTTT	CASSETSGGSTDTQYF
TRBJ2-6	NA	TRBV19	NA	TGTGCCAGTAGTGAGGGGGCTGGGGCCAACGTCCTGACTTTC	CASSEGAGANVLTF
TRBJ1-5	once	TRBV19	NA	TGTGCCAGTAGTGAATGGGACACCATTTCGGGCAATCAGCCCCAGCATTTT	CASSEWDTISGNQPQHF
TRBJ2-2	NA	TRBV10-3	NA	TGTGCCATCAGTGTTAACACCGGGGAGCTGTTTTTT	CAISVNTGELFF
TRBJ2-5	NA	TRBV28	NA	TGTGCCAGCAGGACCGGGACCTTAAAAGAGACCCAGTACTTC	CASRTGTLKETQYF
TRBJ2-7	NA	TRBV18	TRBD2	TGTGCCAGCTCACCGCCAAGTGTGACTAGCGGTCTAGTGGTGCAGTACTTC	CASSPPSVTSGLVVQYF
TRBJ1-4	few	TRBV15	TRBD1	TGTGCCACCAGCAGACATGGACAGGGGACTTCGGAAAAACTGTTTTTT	CATSRHGQGTSEKLFF
TRBJ1-5	NA	TRBV7-7	NA	TGTGCTAGCAGCCTCGCCCTGGATCAGCCCCAGCATTTT	CASSLALDQPQHF
TRBJ2-1	NA	TRBV5-8	TRBD1	TGTGCCAGCAGCTTCGCGGGACAGGGAATTGCTGAGCAGTTCTTC	CASSFAGQGIAEQFF
TRBJ2-7	NA	TRBV30	TRBD2	TGTGCCTGGAAACTAGCGGGAAATTTCTACGAGCAGTACTTC	CAWKLAGNFYEQYF
TRBJ2-3	NA	TRBV19	TRBD2	TGTGCCAGTAGTTTGGTGAGCGGGAGGTTCGCAGATACGCAGTATTTT	CASSLVSGRFADTQYF
TRBJ1-2	NA	TRBV7-9	NA	TGTGCCAGCACCCCGGGCGCCTATGGCTACACCTTC	CASTPGAYGYTF
TRBJ2-1	NA	TRBV10-2	NA	TGCGCCAGCAGTACGGGGGAGAGGATTTTGAATGAGCAGTTCTTC	CASSTGERILNEQFF
TRBJ1-5	NA	TRBV6-6	NA	TGTGCCAGCAGTTACTCAGGGGGGATCGAACAGCCCCAGCATTTT	CASSYSGGIEQPQHF
TRBJ2-6	once	TRBV29-1	NA	TGCAGCGGGATTGATGACTCTGGGGCCAACGTCCTGACTTTC	CSGIDDSGANVLTF
TRBJ1-5	many	TRBV21-1	NA	TGTGCCAGCAACCCAGACAGGGGGCCATGTCAGCCCCAGCATTTT	CASNPDRGPCQPQHF
TRBJ2-7	NA	TRBV6-5	NA	TGTGCCAGCAGTTACTCGCGGCAGTCCTACGAGCAGTACTTC	CASSYSRQSYEQYF
TRBJ2-1	NA	TRBV11-3	NA	TGTGCCAGCAGCTTAAGTGGGACTCACGAGCAGTTCTTC	CASSLSGTHEQFF
TRBJ1-1	NA	TRBV9	NA	TGTGCCAGCAGTATTTCCCCGAACACTGAAGCTTTCTTT	CASSISPNTEAFF
TRBJ2-3	NA	TRBV13	NA	TGTGCCAGCAGCTTAGTATCGCAGGGTTTTCTAAGCTTTAGCACAGATACGCAGTATTTT	CASSLVSQGFLSFSTDTQYF
TRBJ1-2	many	TRBV11-2	NA	TGTGCCAGCAGCTTACTAACAGGGACGAATGGCTACACCTTC	CASSLLTGTNGYTF